The sequence of this T cell receptor beta chain was determined in a study of cytomegalovirus exposure and HLA in healthy donors. Study-wide results and caveats: In a later analysis, donors in an Asian-associated ancestry cluster reportedly had fewer N-insertions in productive TCRs than the cohort mean. Sequencing depth across donors, presence/absence analyses assumed, was roughly uniform.

The primer mix had 60 Vbeta and 13 Jbeta primers. In the study's own analysis: In a later analysis, approximately 80 million unique TCR beta chains included roughly 11 million shared by two or more donors. Method: immunoSEQ multiplex PCR; TCRdb's copy keeps in-frame clones and lacks some. Clone size and V and J calls were adopted from that table, with D and trimming inferred from the DNA. This table has more than 200,000 clones, over 60% appearing once. The V end was cut by 4 bases, the J end by 3 bases, with 18 bases between. Germline V gives CDR1 MNHNY, CDR2 SVGAGI (reference sequence). The CDR3 is made up of 16 amino acids. Remarks on this clone: Its antigen is not identified.

The rearrangement links TRBV6-6 to TRBJ2-5, with D perhaps TRBD1 (5 bases). This TCR was recovered from a male donor in good health and CMV-seronegative. Sample: PBMCs. The CDR3: CASSLGIGAIEETQYF. The CDR3 DNA reads TGTGCCAGCAGTTTGGGCATAGGGGCCATTGAAGAGACCCAGTACTTC.